This is a list of T cell receptor beta chains from one sample in a study of PD-1 blockade in classical Hodgkin lymphoma. The method was immunoSEQ multiplex PCR; TCRdb's version includes in-frame clones alone and lacks a portion of them. The sample consists of 100,000 to 130,000 clones, around 89% of them appearing once. This specimen was peripheral blood mononuclear cells (PBMCs), taken before the second cycle of nivolumab. The receptors here all came from a human donor with classical Hodgkin lymphoma. CDR3s include the opening cysteine and the closing phenylalanine or tryptophan. The D gene is left open where the match is weak. Part of the rows lack a size; the others show once, few, many or a class for expanded clones.

clone_size: -
j_call: TRBJ2-1
v_call: TRBV2
d_call: TRBD2
cdr3_aa: CASSDGVLAGDEQFF
cdr3_nt: TGTGCCAGCAGTGATGGGGTACTAGCGGGGGATGAGCAGTTCTTC

clone_size: -
j_call: TRBJ1-2
v_call: TRBV5-1
d_call: TRBD1
cdr3_aa: CASSSGQGVYGYTF
cdr3_nt: TGCGCCAGCAGCTCGGGACAGGGGGTCTATGGCTACACCTTC

clone_size: -
j_call: TRBJ2-2
v_call: TRBV28
d_call: -
cdr3_aa: CASSNTGNTGELFF
cdr3_nt: TGTGCCAGCAGTAATACAGGGAACACCGGGGAGCTGTTTTTT

clone_size: -
j_call: TRBJ1-1
v_call: TRBV4-3
d_call: -
cdr3_aa: CASSPRGGAEAFF
cdr3_nt: TGCGCCAGCAGCCCGAGGGGGGGAGCTGAAGCTTTCTTT

clone_size: few
j_call: TRBJ1-5
v_call: TRBV2
d_call: -
cdr3_aa: CASRRDTYQPQHF
cdr3_nt: TGTGCCAGCAGACGGGACACCTATCAGCCCCAGCATTTT

clone_size: once
j_call: TRBJ2-2
v_call: TRBV28
d_call: -
cdr3_aa: CASSFPGGAGTGELFF
cdr3_nt: TGTGCCAGCAGTTTTCCCGGGGGCGCGGGCACCGGGGAGCTGTTTTTT

clone_size: -
j_call: TRBJ2-7
v_call: TRBV19
d_call: -
cdr3_aa: CASSSGTRTYEQYF
cdr3_nt: TGTGCCAGTAGTTCCGGGACCCGCACCTACGAGCAGTACTTC

clone_size: -
j_call: TRBJ2-2
v_call: TRBV6-1
d_call: -
cdr3_aa: CASSGQRSTGELFF
cdr3_nt: TGTGCCAGCAGTGGCCAGAGGAGCACCGGGGAGCTGTTTTTT

clone_size: -
j_call: TRBJ2-3
v_call: TRBV27
d_call: -
cdr3_aa: CASSFGGTDTQYF
cdr3_nt: TGTGCCAGCAGTTTCGGGGGAACAGATACGCAGTATTTT

clone_size: -
j_call: TRBJ2-1
v_call: TRBV14
d_call: TRBD2
cdr3_aa: CASSQGPGLAGGYEQFF
cdr3_nt: TGTGCCAGCAGCCAAGGTCCGGGACTAGCGGGAGGGTATGAGCAGTTCTTC

clone_size: -
j_call: TRBJ1-1
v_call: TRBV14
d_call: -
cdr3_aa: CASSPKQGRMAEAFF
cdr3_nt: TGTGCCAGCAGCCCAAAACAGGGAAGGATGGCTGAAGCTTTCTTT

clone_size: -
j_call: TRBJ2-1
v_call: TRBV2
d_call: -
cdr3_aa: CASSESASSYNEQFF
cdr3_nt: TGTGCCAGCAGTGAGTCGGCCTCCTCCTACAATGAGCAGTTCTTC

clone_size: -
j_call: TRBJ1-1
v_call: TRBV19
d_call: -
cdr3_aa: CASSKETAFPEAFF
cdr3_nt: TGTGCCAGTAGCAAGGAGACAGCCTTTCCTGAAGCTTTCTTT

clone_size: -
j_call: TRBJ2-3
v_call: TRBV10-3
d_call: TRBD2
cdr3_aa: CAISDPGSSGRAPDTQYF
cdr3_nt: TGTGCCATCAGTGACCCGGGGTCGAGCGGGAGGGCCCCAGATACGCAGTATTTT

clone_size: once
j_call: TRBJ1-2
v_call: TRBV7-6
d_call: -
cdr3_aa: CASSQAGDFNYGYTF
cdr3_nt: TGTGCCAGCAGCCAAGCAGGGGATTTTAACTATGGCTACACCTTC

clone_size: -
j_call: TRBJ2-3
v_call: TRBV5-1
d_call: TRBD1
cdr3_aa: CASSFLGQGADTQYF
cdr3_nt: TGCGCCAGCAGCTTTTTGGGACAGGGAGCAGATACGCAGTATTTT

clone_size: -
j_call: TRBJ1-2
v_call: TRBV6-5
d_call: TRBD1
cdr3_aa: CASSYSGQVDYGYTF
cdr3_nt: TGTGCCAGCAGTTACTCGGGACAGGTTGATTATGGCTACACCTTC

clone_size: -
j_call: TRBJ2-2
v_call: TRBV11-3
d_call: -
cdr3_aa: CASSLVARGTGELFF
cdr3_nt: TGTGCCAGCAGCTTAGTTGCCAGGGGCACCGGGGAGCTGTTTTTT

clone_size: -
j_call: TRBJ1-1
v_call: TRBV25-1
d_call: -
cdr3_aa: CASSLRGSTEAFF
cdr3_nt: TGTGCCAGCAGTCTGCGGGGGAGCACTGAAGCTTTCTTT

clone_size: -
j_call: TRBJ1-5
v_call: TRBV6-6
d_call: -
cdr3_aa: CASSYLLGINQPQHF
cdr3_nt: TGTGCCAGCAGTTACCTCCTAGGCATCAATCAGCCCCAGCATTTT

clone_size: -
j_call: TRBJ2-5
v_call: TRBV7-2
d_call: TRBD2
cdr3_aa: CASSSRPSGRAVETQYF
cdr3_nt: TGTGCCAGCAGCTCACGGCCGAGCGGGAGGGCCGTAGAGACCCAGTACTTC

clone_size: -
j_call: TRBJ2-6
v_call: TRBV28
d_call: TRBD1
cdr3_aa: CASRGQGASGANVLTF
cdr3_nt: TGTGCCAGCAGGGGACAGGGGGCCTCTGGGGCCAACGTCCTGACTTTC

clone_size: -
j_call: TRBJ2-3
v_call: TRBV9
d_call: -
cdr3_aa: CASSPQSADTQYF
cdr3_nt: TGTGCCAGCAGCCCCCAGAGTGCAGATACGCAGTATTTT

clone_size: once
j_call: TRBJ1-1
v_call: TRBV27
d_call: -
cdr3_aa: CASRETEQNTEAFF
cdr3_nt: TGTGCCAGCAGGGAGACAGAGCAGAACACTGAAGCTTTCTTT

clone_size: -
j_call: TRBJ2-1
v_call: TRBV5-4
d_call: -
cdr3_aa: CASSLWAYNEQFF
cdr3_nt: TGTGCCAGCAGCTTGTGGGCCTACAATGAGCAGTTCTTC

clone_size: -
j_call: TRBJ2-1
v_call: TRBV25-1
d_call: -
cdr3_aa: CASSELADFPRLNNEQFF
cdr3_nt: TGTGCCAGCAGTGAATTAGCGGACTTTCCCCGCCTGAACAATGAGCAGTTCTTC

clone_size: -
j_call: TRBJ2-7
v_call: TRBV6-1
d_call: -
cdr3_aa: CASSEAYGARYEQYF
cdr3_nt: TGTGCCAGCAGTGAAGCGTACGGGGCGCGGTACGAGCAGTACTTC

clone_size: -
j_call: TRBJ2-5
v_call: TRBV27
d_call: -
cdr3_aa: CASSPLAVEDETQYF
cdr3_nt: TGTGCCAGCAGTCCCCTTGCCGTTGAGGACGAGACCCAGTACTTC

clone_size: -
j_call: TRBJ2-1
v_call: TRBV5-1
d_call: -
cdr3_aa: CASSLASGLRINEQFF
cdr3_nt: TGCGCCAGCAGCTTGGCCTCTGGCCTTCGGATTAATGAGCAGTTCTTC

clone_size: few
j_call: TRBJ1-3
v_call: TRBV11-2
d_call: -
cdr3_aa: CASSLHAFTSRGNTIYF
cdr3_nt: TGTGCCAGCAGCCTCCACGCCTTCACATCTAGAGGAAACACCATATATTTT

clone_size: -
j_call: TRBJ2-7
v_call: TRBV6-5
d_call: TRBD1
cdr3_aa: CASSFETGALYEQYF
cdr3_nt: TGTGCCAGCAGTTTCGAGACAGGGGCGTTATACGAGCAGTACTTC

clone_size: -
j_call: TRBJ2-2
v_call: TRBV6-5
d_call: -
cdr3_aa: CASSYWGANGELFF
cdr3_nt: TGTGCCAGCAGTTATTGGGGGGCAAACGGGGAGCTGTTTTTT

clone_size: -
j_call: TRBJ1-4
v_call: TRBV7-2
d_call: -
cdr3_aa: CASSLAGDSQLFF
cdr3_nt: TGTGCCAGCAGCTTAGCAGGAGACAGTCAACTGTTTTTT

clone_size: -
j_call: TRBJ1-5
v_call: TRBV25-1
d_call: -
cdr3_aa: CASSDLGNNQPQHF
cdr3_nt: TGTGCCAGCAGTGATTTAGGGAACAATCAGCCCCAGCATTTT

clone_size: few
j_call: TRBJ1-4
v_call: TRBV14
d_call: -
cdr3_aa: CASSHGEKLFF
cdr3_nt: TGTGCCAGCAGTCACGGTGAAAAACTGTTTTTT

clone_size: -
j_call: TRBJ1-2
v_call: TRBV7-9
d_call: -
cdr3_aa: CASSDHGNGYTF
cdr3_nt: TGTGCCAGCAGCGACCATGGGAACGGCTACACCTTC